This note documents a single T cell receptor beta chain sequence. The antigen remains undetermined. Germline CDR1 reads KGHSH; CDR2 reads LQKENI. Trimming stripped 2 bases from V and 4 bases from J, with 5 bases between. The CDR3 spans 12 residues. These data come from a study of graft-versus-host responses after intestinal transplantation. At the level of the study: Tacrolimus plus steroids were given to all recipients for approximately three years, preceded by anti-thymocyte globulin induction.

Clones were sequenced by immunoSEQ multiplex PCR, and TCRdb holds only the in-frame ones, with some missing. This sample has nearly 95,000 clones, with roughly 91% found just once. Whole-study results and caveats: Circulating GvH clones peaking coincided with falling HvG clones soon after transplant.

The receptor's source is a human donor who received an intestinal transplant. The rearrangement uses TRBV18 and TRBJ2-5, with D possibly matching TRBD1 (5 bases). The sample consisted of unstimulated CD8+ T cells sorted from spleen or lymph node cells, taken before intestinal transplant. CDR3 residues: CASSPTGETQYF. DNA of the CDR3: TGTGCCAGCTCACCAACAGGAGAGACCCAGTACTTC.